The rows below give T cell receptor beta chains drawn from one sample of a study of blood T cells in healthy people across ages. TCRdb re-called the 5' RACE reads with MiXCR, one entry per CDR3 protein. The sample lists over a million distinct CDR3 sequences, around 59% occurring once. Material: blood. The receptors shown here come from a man aged 18 to 29 in good health. Each CDR3 is given with its conserved first and last residue. A D gene is named only where the DNA matches it firmly. Only part of the rows carry a size: once, few, many, or a class if the clone is expanded.

TRBJ2-5,TRBD1,once,TRBV20-1,CSARDRIIGTATRETQYF,TGCAGTGCTAGAGACCGTATCATTGGGACAGCAACACGGGAGACCCAGTACTTC
TRBJ1-3,.,.,TRBV6-5,CVSSYSRVFSGNTIYF,TGTGTCAGCAGTTACTCGCGGGTCTTCTCTGGAAACACCATATATTTT
TRBJ2-2,.,.,TRBV6-2/TRBV6-3,CASSRFQTGELFF,TGTGCCAGCAGCCGTTTTCAAACCGGGGAGCTGTTTTTT
TRBJ1-2,.,.,TRBV10-3,CAISESLTGSDTF,TGTGCCATCAGTGAGTCGTTAACCGGGAGCGACACCTTC
TRBJ2-3,TRBD2,.,TRBV10-1,CASRPGLDDTDTQYF,TGCGCCAGCAGGCCGGGACTAGATGACACAGATACGCAGTATTTT
TRBJ2-7,TRBD1,.,TRBV3-1,CASSQGGTAYSYEQYF,TGTGCCAGCAGCCAAGGTGGGACAGCGTACTCCTACGAGCAGTACTTC
TRBJ2-7,.,few,TRBV29-1,CSVPYLGEQYF,TGCAGCGTTCCTTACCTTGGGGAGCAGTACTTC
TRBJ2-1,TRBD2,.,TRBV4-1,CASSQGDSGGNEQFF,TGCGCCAGCAGCCAAGGGGATAGCGGGGGAAATGAGCAGTTCTTC
TRBJ2-3,.,.,TRBV9,CASTIEGGRTDTQYF,TGTGCCAGCACCATAGAGGGGGGTCGCACAGATACGCAGTATTTT
TRBJ2-7,TRBD1,.,TRBV4-3,CASSERGGQGLLGSYEQYF,TGCGCCAGCAGCGAAAGGGGGGGACAGGGGCTCTTAGGCTCCTACGAGCAGTACTTC
TRBJ1-2,.,few,TRBV3-1,CASSQDTSGYTF,TGTGCCAGCAGCCAAGATACGTCTGGCTACACCTTC
TRBJ2-1,.,.,TRBV5-6,CASSYTTDPSSYNEQFF,TGTGCCAGCAGCTACACTACAGATCCGAGCTCCTACAATGAGCAGTTCTTC
TRBJ2-7,.,.,TRBV12-3/TRBV12-4,CASSLTTRTSYEQYF,TGTGCCAGCAGTCTGACAACGAGGACTTCTTACGAGCAGTACTTC
TRBJ2-1,.,.,TRBV7-9,CASSLGALLYLFF,TGTGCCAGCAGCTTAGGCGCCCTCCTTTATCTGTTCTTC
TRBJ2-7,.,few,TRBV20-1,CSGTGSWAYEQYF,TGCAGTGGTACCGGGTCCTGGGCCTACGAGCAGTACTTC
TRBJ2-7,TRBD2,few,TRBV13,CASRHSGRPYEQYF,TGTGCCAGCAGGCATAGCGGGAGACCCTACGAGCAGTACTTC
TRBJ2-5,.,.,TRBV24-1,CATSEDGAETQYF,TGTGCCACCAGTGAGGACGGGGCAGAGACCCAGTACTTC
TRBJ2-3,.,few,TRBV6-5,CASSYSHQPTDTQYF,TGTGCCAGCAGTTACAGCCACCAACCCACAGATACGCAGTATTTT
TRBJ1-2,.,few,TRBV29-1,CSVEDDPREGYTF,TGCAGCGTTGAAGATGACCCCAGGGAGGGCTACACCTTC
TRBJ2-7,TRBD1,.,TRBV5-6,CASSRTLGQGSPSLYEQYF,TGTGCCAGCAGCCGTACACTGGGACAGGGTTCACCGAGCCTCTACGAGCAGTACTTC
TRBJ1-2,.,few,TRBV4-2,CASSQKGYGYTF,TGTGCCAGCAGCCAGAAAGGGTATGGCTACACCTTC
TRBJ2-1,TRBD2,few,TRBV20-1,CSARLAGGPNNEQFF,TGCAGTGCTCGTCTAGCGGGAGGGCCGAACAATGAGCAGTTCTTC
TRBJ2-6,.,once,TRBV5-1,CASSLSQQNSGANVLTF,TGCGCCAGCAGCTTATCACAGCAAAACTCTGGGGCCAACGTCCTGACTTTC
TRBJ2-1,TRBD2,.,TRBV20-1,CSAYIAGFSYNEQFF,TGCAGTGCCTATATAGCGGGGTTCTCCTACAATGAGCAGTTCTTC
TRBJ2-1,.,few,TRBV20-1,CSADLESSYNEQFF,TGCAGTGCCGATCTAGAGAGCTCCTACAATGAGCAGTTCTTC
TRBJ2-1,TRBD2,.,TRBV27,CASTSGTSGRNEQFF,TGTGCCAGCACCTCAGGGACTAGCGGGAGGAATGAGCAGTTCTTC
TRBJ2-7,.,.,TRBV4-1,CASSQEVIVSEQYF,TGCGCCAGCAGCCAAGAGGTTATCGTTTCCGAGCAGTACTTC
TRBJ1-2,TRBD1,once,TRBV27,CASRQLDRDSSYTF,TGTGCCAGCCGACAATTGGACAGGGACTCAAGCTACACCTTC
TRBJ1-5,.,.,TRBV6-4,CASSVQDRTNQPQHF,TGTGCCAGCAGTGTCCAGGACAGAACCAATCAGCCCCAGCATTTT
TRBJ2-7,.,.,TRBV7-2,CASSLIPPRTTYEQYF,TGTGCCAGCAGCTTAATCCCACCGCGGACGACCTACGAGCAGTACTTC
TRBJ2-1,.,.,TRBV7-2,CASGLGRGSEQFF,TGTGCCAGCGGCTTAGGCAGGGGTAGCGAGCAGTTCTTC
TRBJ2-1,TRBD2,.,TRBV7-9,CASSSRLAEKHYDEQFF,TGTGCCAGCAGCTCGAGACTAGCGGAAAAACACTACGATGAGCAGTTCTTC
TRBJ1-2,.,.,TRBV4-1,CASSQIGTYYGYTF,TGCGCCAGCAGCCAGATTGGGACCTACTATGGCTACACCTTC
TRBJ2-2,TRBD2,.,TRBV4-1,CASSQVGGVGELFF,TGCGCCAGCAGCCAAGTTGGGGGGGTCGGGGAGCTGTTTTTT
TRBJ2-7,.,.,TRBV3-1,CASSSLQGPCYEQYF,TGTGCCAGCAGCTCACTTCAGGGGCCGTGCTACGAGCAGTACTTC
TRBJ2-7,TRBD2,.,TRBV20-1,CSARDSSQREEQYF,TGCAGTGCTAGAGATAGCAGCCAGCGGGAGGAGCAGTACTTC
TRBJ2-1,TRBD1,.,TRBV4-1,CASSQTGTGENEQFF,TGCGCCAGCAGCCAAACCGGGACAGGGGAAAATGAGCAGTTCTTC
TRBJ1-5,.,.,TRBV20-1,CSARSGVGQPQHF,TGCAGTGCAAGGAGCGGGGTAGGCCAGCCCCAGCATTTT
TRBJ2-5,TRBD1,.,TRBV7-2,CASSTQFGTGYQETQYF,TGTGCCAGCAGCACACAATTCGGGACAGGGTACCAAGAGACCCAGTACTTC
TRBJ2-5,.,.,TRBV3-1,CASSDGTAGETQYF,TGTGCCAGCAGCGACGGGACCGCGGGGGAGACCCAGTACTTC
TRBJ1-5,.,.,TRBV12-3/TRBV12-4,CASTAGGMGQPQHF,TGTGCCAGCACCGCAGGAGGGATGGGTCAGCCCCAGCATTTT
TRBJ1-2,.,.,TRBV7-9,CASSLVSGLGYTF,TGTGCCAGCAGCTTAGTGAGCGGACTCGGCTACACCTTC
TRBJ2-3,TRBD2,.,TRBV4-1,CASSQGKRDGTDTQYF,TGCGCCAGCAGCCAAGGAAAGCGGGATGGAACAGATACGCAGTATTTT
TRBJ2-3,TRBD2,.,TRBV3-1,CASSQVRLAGGTDTQYF,TGTGCCAGCAGCCAAGTTCGGCTAGCGGGGGGGACAGATACGCAGTATTTT
TRBJ2-1,.,.,TRBV11-1,CASSLAPSGAVNEQFF,TGTGCCAGCAGCTTAGCCCCTAGTGGGGCAGTCAATGAGCAGTTCTTC
TRBJ1-1,.,.,TRBV7-8,CASTLGGMNTEAFF,TGTGCCAGTACCCTAGGTGGTATGAACACTGAAGCTTTCTTT
TRBJ2-7,.,.,TRBV3-1,CASSQGVTSYEQYF,TGTGCCAGCAGCCAGGGGGTAACCTCCTACGAGCAGTACTTC
TRBJ1-4,TRBD1,.,TRBV28,CASRRTGRHNEKLFF,TGTGCCAGCAGAAGGACAGGACGTCATAATGAAAAACTGTTTTTT
TRBJ2-1,TRBD2,.,TRBV3-1,CASSPPRASGYNEQFF,TGTGCCAGCAGCCCCCCACGGGCTAGCGGCTACAATGAGCAGTTCTTC
TRBJ1-4,.,few,TRBV29-1,CSVFDGNEKLFF,TGCAGCGTTTTCGACGGCAATGAAAAACTGTTTTTT
TRBJ1-2,.,.,TRBV28,CASRGPGVDYGYTF,TGTGCCAGCAGGGGTCCAGGGGTAGACTATGGCTACACCTTC
TRBJ2-1,TRBD2,.,TRBV27,CASSRSSGGVSSYNEQFF,TGTGCCAGCAGTCGCTCTAGCGGGGGGGTTAGCTCCTACAATGAGCAGTTCTTC
TRBJ1-2,.,once,TRBV12-3/TRBV12-4,CASSLGARGNDGYTF,TGTGCCAGCAGTTTAGGAGCCAGGGGAAATGATGGCTACACCTTC
TRBJ1-6,TRBD1,.,TRBV20-1,CSARQGMVYNSPLHF,TGCAGTGCCCGACAGGGGATGGTCTATAATTCACCCCTCCACTTT
TRBJ1-5,.,.,TRBV10-3,CAISGGTDRSKPQHF,TGTGCCATCAGTGGAGGGACCGACCGGTCGAAGCCCCAGCATTTT
TRBJ2-1,.,.,TRBV7-9,CASSLREVNEQFF,TGTGCCAGCAGCTTAAGGGAGGTCAATGAGCAGTTCTTC
TRBJ2-7,TRBD2,.,TRBV20-1,CSARPLGLAGQLYEQYF,TGCAGTGCTAGACCCCTCGGACTAGCGGGACAGTTATACGAGCAGTACTTC
TRBJ2-1,.,.,TRBV21-1,CASSKGSTGGVYQQFF,TGTGCCAGCAGCAAAGGGAGCACAGGGGGTGTATACCAGCAGTTCTTC
TRBJ1-1,.,.,TRBV6-4,CASSPQGGRGTEAFF,TGTGCCAGCAGTCCTCAAGGAGGGAGGGGCACTGAAGCTTTCTTT
TRBJ2-4,.,.,TRBV7-8,CASSLVGGAGMNIQYF,TGTGCCAGCAGCTTAGTCGGAGGGGCCGGAATGAACATTCAGTACTTC